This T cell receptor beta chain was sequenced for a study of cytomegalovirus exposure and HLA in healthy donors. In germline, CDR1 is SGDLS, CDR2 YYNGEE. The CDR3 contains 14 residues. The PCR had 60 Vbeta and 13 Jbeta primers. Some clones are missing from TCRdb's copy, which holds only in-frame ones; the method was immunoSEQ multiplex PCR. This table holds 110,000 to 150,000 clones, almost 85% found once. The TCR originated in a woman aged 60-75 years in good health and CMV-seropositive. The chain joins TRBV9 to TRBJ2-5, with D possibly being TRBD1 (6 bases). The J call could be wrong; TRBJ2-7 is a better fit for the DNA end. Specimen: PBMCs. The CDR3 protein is CASSGGRGTYEQYF. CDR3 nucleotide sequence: TGTGCCAGCAGCGGGGGAAGGGGGACCTACGAGCAGTACTTC.